This is a list of T cell receptor beta chains from one sample in a study of shared clonotypes between healthy human individuals. Using immunoSEQ multiplex PCR, the repertoire was profiled, and TCRdb retains in-frame clones only, with some absent. This sample carries 1.4 million or so clones, approximately 98.5% of them seen once, and the ten largest clones take about 0.4%. The material sequenced was naive CD4+ T cells sorted from blood. The origin of the receptors is a man aged 30 to 39 in good health. Both conserved end residues are part of each CDR3. The D gene is left open where the match is weak. Size tells how often a clone was seen (once, few, many) or the class of an expanded clone, and some rows leave it out.

CDR3nt,CDR3aa,v_gene,abundance,d_gene,j_gene
TGTGCCAGCAGTGGGTATAGCGGGAGAAGCTCCGAGCAGTACTTC,CASSGYSGRSSEQYF,TRBV25-1,NA,TRBD2,TRBJ2-7
TGTGCCAGCAGTGAAGGGGTTCGGGACACCTATGGCTACACCTTC,CASSEGVRDTYGYTF,TRBV6-1,NA,NA,TRBJ1-2
TGCGCCAGCAGCTTAAAGCGGGGAAACACAGATACGCAGTATTTT,CASSLKRGNTDTQYF,TRBV5-1,NA,TRBD2,TRBJ2-3
TGCGCCAGCAGCTGGGACTCCCCCCAAAATACGCAGTATTTT,CASSWDSPQNTQYF,TRBV5-1,NA,NA,TRBJ2-3
TGTGCCAGCAGTTTAACCGGGACAGTTCTCGAGCACATTCAGTACTTC,CASSLTGTVLEHIQYF,TRBV27,NA,TRBD1,TRBJ2-4
TGTGCCAGCTCACCAGACAGGACGCTAGGCGAGCAGTACTTC,CASSPDRTLGEQYF,TRBV18,NA,NA,TRBJ2-7
TGTGCCAGCAGCCCTAGAGGACGACAGTATACCGAGCAGTACTTC,CASSPRGRQYTEQYF,TRBV11-2,NA,NA,TRBJ2-7
TGTGCCAGCAGTGGAGGGGGCAGGACTATTCCTTTCTTT,CASSGGGRTIPFF,TRBV7-2,NA,TRBD1,TRBJ1-1
TGTGCCAGCAGTTTATCTCGGGTGTACCAAGAGACCCAGTACTTC,CASSLSRVYQETQYF,TRBV28,once,NA,TRBJ2-5
TGTGCCAGCAGCGTAGCTACCAGGACGCCGGGCTACACCTTC,CASSVATRTPGYTF,TRBV9,once,NA,TRBJ1-2
TGCGCCAGCAGCCACCCGGGGGCCTATGGCTACACCTTC,CASSHPGAYGYTF,TRBV4-3,NA,NA,TRBJ1-2
TGTGCCAGCAGCTCTAGGGGTCTATGGGGGGATCAGTTCTTC,CASSSRGLWGDQFF,TRBV7-6,NA,NA,TRBJ2-1
TGTGCCAGCAGTCTACCCCTCAGGACAGGGTTAAAGACCCAGTACTTC,CASSLPLRTGLKTQYF,TRBV5-5,NA,TRBD1,TRBJ2-5
TGTGCCAGCAGAGTGGGAGGGGGCCAGGACACTGAAGCTTTCTTT,CASRVGGGQDTEAFF,TRBV5-4,NA,TRBD1,TRBJ1-1
TGTGCCAGCAGCCAGTCGAGTATCTCCTACGAGCAGTACTTC,CASSQSSISYEQYF,TRBV7-2,NA,NA,TRBJ2-7
TGTGCCATCAGTGAGGGTTATAGCAATCAGCCCCAGCATTTT,CAISEGYSNQPQHF,TRBV10-3,NA,NA,TRBJ1-5
TGTGCCAGCAGTTACGTAACTAGCGGGAGATCCAATGAGCAGTTCTTC,CASSYVTSGRSNEQFF,TRBV6-5,NA,TRBD2,TRBJ2-1
TGTGCCAGCAGTTCGGGAGAGACCCAGTACTTC,CASSSGETQYF,TRBV6-5,NA,NA,TRBJ2-5